The rows below give T cell receptor beta chains drawn from one sample of a study of post-analysis software for immune sequencing data. TCRdb re-called the PCR reads with MiXCR, one entry per CDR3 protein. The sample records 800,000 to 950,000 distinct CDR3 sequences, about 53% being singletons. The specimen was blood. These receptors were collected from a girl aged 10 to 17 with multiple sclerosis. CDR3s include the opening cysteine and the closing phenylalanine or tryptophan. D genes are given only for firm matches. Only part of the rows carry a size: once, few, many, or a class if the clone is expanded.

size,D,J,V,DNA,CDR3
-,-,TRBJ2-1,TRBV29-1,TGCAGCGTTGAAGGGGGCAGGTCGGACCGCGGGTTATTCAATGAGCAGTTCTTC,CSVEGGRSDRGLFNEQFF
-,-,TRBJ2-7,TRBV29-1,TGCAGCGTGAGCAATCAGGGTCCCTTCTACGAGCAGTACTTC,CSVSNQGPFYEQYF
-,TRBD1,TRBJ1-2,TRBV6-6,TGTGCCAGCAGTTACTCGATTGGACAGGGTCAGGACTATGGCTACACCTTC,CASSYSIGQGQDYGYTF
few,-,TRBJ1-5,TRBV6-2/TRBV6-3,TGTGCCAGCAGTTACGGGGTTGGCAATCAGCCCCAGCATTTT,CASSYGVGNQPQHF
once,-,TRBJ1-4,TRBV12-3/TRBV12-4,TGTGCCAGCAGCCGACCGGAGAGAAGTAAAAAACTGTTTTTT,CASSRPERSKKLFF
-,-,TRBJ2-7,TRBV29-1,TGCAGCGTTGGTCCCGTGAGCTCCTACGAGCAGTACTTC,CSVGPVSSYEQYF
-,TRBD2,TRBJ2-1,TRBV7-2,TGTGCCAGCAGCTTAGAGGCTAGCGGACACAATGAGCAGTTCTTC,CASSLEASGHNEQFF
-,-,TRBJ1-2,TRBV6-2/TRBV6-3,TGTGCCAGCAGTTACTCGCTAAACCCGGGACAATATAACTATGGCTACACCTTC,CASSYSLNPGQYNYGYTF
-,TRBD2,TRBJ2-5,TRBV12-3/TRBV12-4,TGTGCCAGCAGGGAGCCTAGCGGAGAGACCCTGTACTTC,CASREPSGETLYF
-,-,TRBJ2-4,TRBV20-1,TGCAGTGCGGAATCGGGACAAAACATTCAGTACTTC,CSAESGQNIQYF
-,-,TRBJ1-2,TRBV20-1,TGCAGTGCCAGGGGAGGGTTGGGTGGCTATGGCTACACCTTC,CSARGGLGGYGYTF
-,-,TRBJ2-7,TRBV7-2,TGTGCCAGCAGCTTAGGACCCCGGATCTACGAGCAGTACTTC,CASSLGPRIYEQYF
-,-,TRBJ2-1,TRBV7-9,TGTGCCAGCAGCTTAGCGGCCGGGACGGCGAATGAGCAGTTCTTC,CASSLAAGTANEQFF
-,TRBD2,TRBJ2-5,TRBV20-1,TGCAGTGCTAGGTCCAGATCTGGCGGGAGGGGAGAGACCCAGTACTTC,CSARSRSGGRGETQYF
once,TRBD2,TRBJ2-7,TRBV6-5,TGTGCCAGCAGTTACGGGGGAGGGAAGGAGTACTTC,CASSYGGGKEYF
-,TRBD1,TRBJ1-5,TRBV5-5,TGTGCCAGCAGCTTGTGGCAGGGGGCGAGGCAGCCCCAGCATTTT,CASSLWQGARQPQHF
few,-,TRBJ2-7,TRBV7-3,TGTGCCAGCAGCCCACACGCGGGCAGGGTGTACGAGCAGTACTTC,CASSPHAGRVYEQYF
few,-,TRBJ2-5,TRBV18,TGTGCCAGCTCACCACCGAGGAGGGGCGGGGAGACCCAGTACTTC,CASSPPRRGGETQYF
few,TRBD1,TRBJ2-7,TRBV20-1,TGCAGTGCTAGGTTAGCGGGGACAGGGGCCCACGAGCAGTACTTC,CSARLAGTGAHEQYF
-,-,TRBJ1-2,TRBV29-1,TGCAGCGTTGAAGGGACTAGGGGGAGGTATGGCTACACCTTC,CSVEGTRGRYGYTF
-,TRBD1,TRBJ1-2,TRBV12-3/TRBV12-4,TGTGCCAGCAGCTCTACGACAGGGAACTATGGCTACACCTTC,CASSSTTGNYGYTF
-,TRBD2,TRBJ2-1,TRBV10-2,TGCGCCAGCGGCACTAGCGGGGGGGTTTACAATGAGCAGTTCTTC,CASGTSGGVYNEQFF
few,TRBD2,TRBJ2-3,TRBV6-1,TGTGCCAGCAGCCCCTCCGCCTGGTCTAGCGGGAGGGGTGATACGCAGTATTTT,CASSPSAWSSGRGDTQYF
once,-,TRBJ2-1,TRBV29-1,TGCAGCGTGGGCAGGGTTGCTTACAATGAGCAGTTCTTC,CSVGRVAYNEQFF
-,TRBD2,TRBJ2-1,TRBV5-5,TGTGCCAGCAGCTCTTCCTTAACTAGCGGGGGATCCAATGAGCAGTTCTTC,CASSSSLTSGGSNEQFF
-,TRBD2,TRBJ2-5,TRBV2,TGTGCCAGCATGTCCCTAGCGGGAGACCGTGAGCAGTACTTC,CASMSLAGDREQYF
-,TRBD1,TRBJ2-5,TRBV20-1,TGCAGTGCTGAGGACAGGGAAGAGACCCAGTACTTC,CSAEDREETQYF
few,TRBD2,TRBJ2-3,TRBV12-3/TRBV12-4,TGTGCCAGCAGCAGGACTAGCGGGCGGGTCACAGATACGCAGTATTTT,CASSRTSGRVTDTQYF
-,TRBD2,TRBJ2-1,TRBV7-9,TGTGCCAGCAGCCCATTACCAGCGGGGAGATACAATGAGCAGTTCTTC,CASSPLPAGRYNEQFF
once,-,TRBJ2-7,TRBV5-1,TGCGCCAGCAGCACCGACCCGGACGGTTGGTCCTACGAGCAGTACTTC,CASSTDPDGWSYEQYF
-,-,TRBJ1-1,TRBV29-1,TGCAGCGCCGAGAATCGGGAAAACACTGAAGCTTTCTTT,CSAENRENTEAFF
-,-,TRBJ2-5,TRBV7-9,TGTGCCAGCAGTTTAGGAGGATCGCGAGAGACCCAGTACTTC,CASSLGGSRETQYF
-,-,TRBJ2-7,TRBV10-3,TGTGCCATCAGTGAGGGGTCAATCTTAAGCTCCTACGAGCAGTACTTC,CAISEGSILSSYEQYF
-,-,TRBJ2-5,TRBV29-1,TGCAGCGCTCAGGAGCGCAGGGGAGGAGAGACCCAGTACTTC,CSAQERRGGETQYF
-,TRBD1,TRBJ1-2,TRBV9,TGTGCCAGCAGCGCCCTTAGAGTAGGGGGCAACTATGGCTACACCTTC,CASSALRVGGNYGYTF
-,TRBD1,TRBJ2-6,TRBV5-1,TGCGCCAGCAGCGACAGGGGCTCTGGGGCCAACGTCCTGACTTTC,CASSDRGSGANVLTF
few,-,TRBJ2-7,TRBV5-6,TGTGCCAGCAGCTTGCCGCGGACAGAGCAGTACTTC,CASSLPRTEQYF
-,-,TRBJ1-5,TRBV7-9,TGTGCCAGCAGCTTGGAGGCCGGCAATCAGCCCCAGCATTTT,CASSLEAGNQPQHF
once,-,TRBJ2-1,TRBV7-8,TGTGCCAGCAGCCCGTTAGTGGGAGGACCCCACAATGAGCAGTTCTTC,CASSPLVGGPHNEQFF
-,-,TRBJ1-1,TRBV29-1,TGCAGCGTTGGAGGCTCCTTGAACACTGAAGCTTTCTTT,CSVGGSLNTEAFF
-,-,TRBJ2-2,TRBV11-2,TGTGCCAGCAGACGACAGAGCACCGGGGAGCTGTTTTTT,CASRRQSTGELFF
-,TRBD2,TRBJ2-7,TRBV4-1,TGCGCCAGCGGCCACCTGGGACTAGCGGACCCCAGAAACCACGAGCAGTACTTC,CASGHLGLADPRNHEQYF
-,TRBD1,TRBJ2-7,TRBV7-8,TGTGCCAGCAGCTCAGACAGGGAACCTCTCTCCTACGAGCAGTACTTC,CASSSDREPLSYEQYF
-,-,TRBJ2-7,TRBV7-9,TGTGCCAGCACCTACGGAGGGAACTACGAGCAGTACTTC,CASTYGGNYEQYF
-,TRBD2,TRBJ2-7,TRBV6-2/TRBV6-3,TGTGCCAGCAGGCCCAACCTTAGCGGGGGCTACGAGCAGTACTTC,CASRPNLSGGYEQYF
few,-,TRBJ2-1,TRBV20-1,TGCAGTGCTGCGTCGGGGTTAAGCTCCTACAATGAGCAGTTCTTC,CSAASGLSSYNEQFF
-,-,TRBJ1-1,TRBV3-1,TGTGCCAGCAGCTATGACGTCGGGGAAGCTTTCTTT,CASSYDVGEAFF
-,-,TRBJ2-5,TRBV10-3,TGTGCCATCAGTGCTATTTATAGCGGCCAAGAGACCCAGTACTTC,CAISAIYSGQETQYF
-,-,TRBJ1-1,TRBV20-1,TGCAGTACTAGAGATCGGGAGGGGCTCACTGAAGCTTTCTTT,CSTRDREGLTEAFF
few,TRBD1,TRBJ2-7,TRBV20-1,TGCAGTGCTAGAGGCACCGGGACAGGGGGAGGGTACGAGCAGTACTTC,CSARGTGTGGGYEQYF
-,TRBD2,TRBJ2-1,TRBV20-1,TGCAGTGCTAGAGACAATGGGCGGGAGAACAATGAGCAGTTCTTC,CSARDNGRENNEQFF
-,TRBD1,TRBJ1-2,TRBV6-5,TGTGCCAGCAGTTCCACGGACAGGCCTAACTATGGCTACACCTTC,CASSSTDRPNYGYTF
few,-,TRBJ2-7,TRBV6-1,TGTGCCAGCAGGGGACACCAAGGGGACGAGCAGTACTTC,CASRGHQGDEQYF
-,-,TRBJ1-2,TRBV11-2,TGTGCCAGCAGCTCATCAGCGGGCTATGGCTACACCTTC,CASSSSAGYGYTF
few,TRBD1,TRBJ1-4,TRBV12-3/TRBV12-4,TGTGCCAGCAAGACGGACAGGGGAGAAAAACTGTTTTTT,CASKTDRGEKLFF
few,TRBD1,TRBJ2-5,TRBV7-2,TGTGCCAGCAGCTTAGCACAGGGGGTCGTAGAGACCCAGTACTTC,CASSLAQGVVETQYF
-,-,TRBJ2-7,TRBV29-1,TGCAGCGTTGTGCCATACGGGGGTGAGCAGTACTTC,CSVVPYGGEQYF
-,-,TRBJ2-7,TRBV5-1,TGCGCCAGCAGCTTGCCCGGAATATTCTACGAGCAGTACTTC,CASSLPGIFYEQYF
few,-,TRBJ2-1,TRBV7-2,TGTGCCAGCAGCTTAAGGAGCGGGCTATACAATGAGCAGTTCTTC,CASSLRSGLYNEQFF
few,TRBD2,TRBJ2-7,TRBV7-2,TGTGCCAGCAGCAGTACTAGCGGGGGGTCTTACGAGCAGTACTTC,CASSSTSGGSYEQYF